This T cell receptor beta chain was profiled in a study of blood T cell repertoires in COVID-19 (TCRdb year 2020). Broadly, across the study: Samples from collaborators originated in the United States, Italy and Spain and spanned both the acute and convalescent phases of COVID-19. The material from the prospective study consisted of cDNA or gDNA derived from T cells, B-cell-depleted T cells, or PBMCs. Subjects who had been exposed to COVID-19, were actively infected with it, or had recovered from it provided the deeply sampled blood TCRbeta repertoires that made up the dataset. The repertoires were released in a freely available public database intended as a resource for research on the immune response to SARS-CoV-2. The samples were drawn from the first 160 participants of the ongoing ImmuneRACE study and from 950 to 1,500 subjects provided by 6 global collaborators. The sample metadata nearly always contained a de-identified subject ID, COVID-19 status, age in years and sex. HLA class I and class II types, where available, came from metadata supplied by the sample provider rather than from assay-based typing. The research as a whole found: The quantity of clinical and demographic metadata differed by source and by participant and was supplied without curation.

Comment on this clone: Its antigen is still unknown. Nothing much larger sits one base from this clone, and base qualities are not available.

The CDR3 sequence holds 14 residues, the cysteine and phenylalanine included. CDR3 DNA is the only sequence kept; it has 42 bases, read in frame from the first base. Cut back by 5 bases and 1 base, the V and J ends lie 11 bases apart. CDR1 and CDR2 are drawn from the germline V gene: SNHLY, FYNNEI. The immunoSEQ Assay, a bias-controlled multiplex PCR, was used to amplify TCRbeta CDR3 regions from genomic DNA. For the original study's pipeline: Within the assay, amplification of reference gene primers was used to estimate how many nucleated cells each sample contained. To quantify the absolute abundance of each unique TCRbeta CDR3 rearrangement, sequence reads were collapsed and filtered. For each sample, productive Simpson clonality was calculated as the square root of Simpson's diversity index across productive rearrangements. The immuneACCESS repertoire file appears here via TCRdb, limited to in-frame rearrangements. These files lack a portion of the clones; in checked studies, under half of the deficit traces to unresolved V genes, and the cause of the others is not known. V and J calls plus clone size are reproduced from that table; the DNA served to infer D and trimming. This sample holds some 120,000 clones; roughly 90% were observed only once. The biggest ten clones account for approximately 8% of the sample.

The collaborating institutions used their own protocols to collect whole blood in K2EDTA tubes. For TCRbeta analysis, collaborators shipped samples as frozen whole blood, isolated PBMCs, or DNA extracted from either of those sample types. The receptor's source is a man aged 45-65 years with acute or convalescent COVID-19. What was sequenced was peripheral blood. The sequence is built from TRBV2 and TRBJ1-1, with the D gene too uncertain to name. The CDR3 has the sequence CASSHLVPNTEAFF. In nucleotide form, the sequence is TGTGCCAGCAGTCACCTAGTCCCGAACACTGAAGCTTTCTTT.